The TCR beta chain described here comes from a study of control samples from healthy donors and cancer patients. The ends were cut back, 5 bases at V and 2 bases at J, with 16 bases in the middle. Germline-derived CDR1 and CDR2 are MNHNS and SASEGT. CDR3 length equals 15 residues. Sequencing used immunoSEQ multiplex PCR; TCRdb keeps in-frame clones, though not all of them. The profile shows some 150,000 clones, 91% of them singletons. The sequencing sample was made of blood. This receptor was obtained from a man aged 18 to 35 in good health. The chain recombines TRBV6-1 with TRBJ2-7, with a weak D call TRBD1 (6 bases). The chain's CDR3 is CASSWELQGAYEQYF. As DNA, the CDR3 is TGTGCCAGCAGTTGGGAGCTACAGGGTGCCTACGAGCAGTACTTC.